Listed below are T cell receptor beta chains from one sample, sequenced in a study of PD-L1 blockade in urothelial cancer. The table came from immunoSEQ multiplex PCR; TCRdb's copy has only in-frame clones and leaves some out. The sample yields roughly 90,000 clones, over 90% seen once. The sequencing used PBMCs, collected around atezolizumab (anti-PD-L1) treatment. The receptor set was obtained from a man between 60 and 75 years old with urothelial cancer. Each CDR3 is given with its conserved first and last residue. The D gene is left open where the match is weak. Clone sizes are given selectively: once, few, many, or a class where the clone is expanded.

>TRBJ1-1|-|TRBV6-6|-
TGTGCCAGCGGCGTACAGGGTGTCAACACTGAAGCTTTCTTT
CASGVQGVNTEAFF
>TRBJ2-2|-|TRBV4-3|-
TGCGCCAGCAGCCAAGGGAGGGGAAGGGCGAACACCGGGGAGCTGTTTTTT
CASSQGRGRANTGELFF
>TRBJ2-7|TRBD2|TRBV7-2|-
TGTGCCAGCAGCTTACAACTAGCGGGGGGGGGAGAGCAGTACTTC
CASSLQLAGGGEQYF
>TRBJ2-7|TRBD2|TRBV18|few
TGTGCCAGCTCACCACCAGAGCGGGGGGGTTTGCACGAGCAGTACTTC
CASSPPERGGLHEQYF
>TRBJ2-1|-|TRBV25-1|-
TGTGCCAGCAGCCCTACAGGCTACTCCTACAATGAGCAGTTCTTC
CASSPTGYSYNEQFF
>TRBJ2-3|TRBD1|TRBV4-3|few
TGCGCCAGCAGCCAAGATATAGCAGGACAGGGCTTCACAGATACGCAGTATTTT
CASSQDIAGQGFTDTQYF
>TRBJ2-1|TRBD2|TRBV25-1|-
TGTGCCAGCAGTGAATTCCCAACCGGGGGGGAGCAGTTCTTC
CASSEFPTGGEQFF
>TRBJ2-5|TRBD2|TRBV5-1|-
TGCGCCAGCAGCTCTCCGACCGAACTAGCGGGGGACGCGCTATCGATTTTTCGGACCCAGTACTTC
CASSSPTELAGDALSIFRTQYF
>TRBJ2-7|-|TRBV28|-
TGTGCCAGCCCGTGGCGGGACGCCCTTAGGGAGCAGTACTTC
CASPWRDALREQYF
>TRBJ1-2|TRBD1|TRBV29-1|once
TGCAGCGTTGACCCCGGGACAGTGTATGGCTACACCTTC
CSVDPGTVYGYTF
>TRBJ2-1|TRBD2|TRBV6-5|-
TGTGCCAGCAGTTGGGGGGGTGAGCAGTTCTTC
CASSWGGEQFF
>TRBJ2-5|TRBD2|TRBV7-2|-
TGTGCCAGCAGCTCCCGGGGGGTAGTGGAGACCCAGTACTTC
CASSSRGVVETQYF
>TRBJ2-7|-|TRBV27|-
TGTGCCAGCAGTTTATGGGGCGGTCCGACCTACGAGCAGTACTTC
CASSLWGGPTYEQYF
>TRBJ1-2|TRBD1|TRBV15|-
TGTGCCACCAGCAGAGCTACCGGGACAGCCTATGGCTACACCTTC
CATSRATGTAYGYTF
>TRBJ2-1|-|TRBV5-6|once
TGTGCCAGCAGCGCTCTTCTCAATAGCGGCACCTCTAATGAGCAGTTCTTC
CASSALLNSGTSNEQFF
>TRBJ2-1|TRBD2|TRBV7-8|-
TGTGCCAGCAGCTTAACCGGGACTAGGAATAATGAGCAGTTCTTC
CASSLTGTRNNEQFF
>TRBJ1-1|TRBD1|TRBV9|few
TGTGCCAGCAGCGCGACAGGGCGCGGAGTCACTGAAGCTTTCTTT
CASSATGRGVTEAFF
>TRBJ1-2|TRBD1|TRBV28|-
TGTGCCAGCAGTGTGGGACAGAACTATGGCTACACCTTC
CASSVGQNYGYTF
>TRBJ2-7|TRBD2|TRBV5-4|-
TGTGCCAGCAGCGCGGGACTAGCAGCCTGGGAGCAGTACTTC
CASSAGLAAWEQYF
>TRBJ2-2|TRBD1|TRBV5-6|once
TGTGCCAGCAGCGCGACAGGGGGCTTGTTTACCGGGGAGCTGTTTTTT
CASSATGGLFTGELFF
>TRBJ1-4|TRBD1|TRBV9|-
TGTGCCAGCAGCGACGGGACAGGGGACGAAAAACTGTTTTTT
CASSDGTGDEKLFF
>TRBJ2-1|-|TRBV4-2|-
TGTGCCAGCAGCCCCCGTGGACAAACCAAAGAGGATGAGCAGTTCTTC
CASSPRGQTKEDEQFF